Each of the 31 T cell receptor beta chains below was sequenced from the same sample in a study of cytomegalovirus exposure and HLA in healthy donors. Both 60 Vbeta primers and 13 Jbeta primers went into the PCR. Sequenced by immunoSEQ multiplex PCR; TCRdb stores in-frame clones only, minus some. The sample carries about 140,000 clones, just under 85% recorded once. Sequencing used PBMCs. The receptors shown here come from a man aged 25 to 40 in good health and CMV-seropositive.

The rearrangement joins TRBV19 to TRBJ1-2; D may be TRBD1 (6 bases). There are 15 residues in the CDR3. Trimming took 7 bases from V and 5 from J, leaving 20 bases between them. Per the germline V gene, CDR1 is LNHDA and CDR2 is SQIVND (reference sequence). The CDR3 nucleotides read TGTGCCAGTAACAGGGCAAATCCTGACCTTTATGGCTACACCTTC. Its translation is CASNRANPDLYGYTF.

The CDR3 sequence is CASSMGRADTQYF. CDR3 nucleotide sequence: TGTGCCAGTAGTATGGGGAGAGCAGATACGCAGTATTTT. The genes are TRBV19 and TRBJ2-3; tentatively, D is TRBD2 (5 bases). Germline lookup yields CDR1 LNHDA and CDR2 SQIVND (reference sequence). The CDR3 is made up of 13 amino acids. Trimming removed 3 bases at V and 4 bases at J, with 8 bases between. The full variable domain, completed using reference TRBV19 and TRBJ2-3, is DGGITQSPKYLFRKEGQNVTLSCEQNLNHDAMYWYRQDPGQGLRLIYYSQIVNDFQKGDIAEGYSVSREKKESFPLTVTSAQKNPTAFYLCASSMGRADTQYFGPGTRLTVL.

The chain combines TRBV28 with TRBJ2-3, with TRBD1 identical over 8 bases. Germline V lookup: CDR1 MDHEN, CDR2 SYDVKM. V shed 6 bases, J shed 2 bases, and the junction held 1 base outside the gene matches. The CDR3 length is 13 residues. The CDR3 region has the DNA TGTGCCAGCAGGCAGGGGGCCACAGATACGCAGTATTTT. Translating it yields CASRQGATDTQYF.

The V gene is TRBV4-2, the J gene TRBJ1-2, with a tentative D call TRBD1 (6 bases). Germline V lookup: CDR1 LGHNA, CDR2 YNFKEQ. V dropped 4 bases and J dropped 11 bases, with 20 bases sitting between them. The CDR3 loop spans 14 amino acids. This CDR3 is CASSLLTGNRGYTF. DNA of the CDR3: TGTGCCAGCAGCCTTCTCACAGGGAATAGAGGTTACACCTTC.

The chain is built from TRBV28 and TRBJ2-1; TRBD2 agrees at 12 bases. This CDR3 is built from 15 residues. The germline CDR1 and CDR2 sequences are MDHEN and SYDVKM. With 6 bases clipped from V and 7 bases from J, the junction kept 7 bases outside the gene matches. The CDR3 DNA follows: TGTGCCAGCAGGGACCCTAGCGGGAGGGTTAATGAGCAGTTCTTC. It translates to CASRDPSGRVNEQFF.

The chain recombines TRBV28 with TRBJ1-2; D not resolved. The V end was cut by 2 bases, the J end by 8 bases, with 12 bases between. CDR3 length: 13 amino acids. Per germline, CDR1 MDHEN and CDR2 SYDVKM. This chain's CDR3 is CASSLNLSGGYTF. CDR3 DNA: TGTGCCAGCAGTTTAAATTTATCGGGAGGCTACACCTTC.

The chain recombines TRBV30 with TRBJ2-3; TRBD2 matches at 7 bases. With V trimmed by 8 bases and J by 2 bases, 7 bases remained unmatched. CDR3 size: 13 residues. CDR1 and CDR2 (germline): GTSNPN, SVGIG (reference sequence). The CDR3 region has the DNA TGTGCCAGAGCGGGGAGCTTCACAGATACGCAGTATTTT. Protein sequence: CARAGSFTDTQYF.

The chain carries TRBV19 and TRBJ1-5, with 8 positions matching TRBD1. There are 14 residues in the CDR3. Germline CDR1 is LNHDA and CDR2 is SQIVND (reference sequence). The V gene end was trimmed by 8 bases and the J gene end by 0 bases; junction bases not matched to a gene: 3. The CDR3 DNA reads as TGTGCCAGTTCGGACAGGGATAGCAATCAGCCCCAGCATTTT. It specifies CASSDRDSNQPQHF.

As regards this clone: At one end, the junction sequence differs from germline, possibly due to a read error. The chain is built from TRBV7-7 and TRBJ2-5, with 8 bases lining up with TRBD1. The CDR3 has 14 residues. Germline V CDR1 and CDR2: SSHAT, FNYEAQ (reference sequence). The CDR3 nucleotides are TGTGCTAGCAGCTTGACAGGGGTTCAAGAGACCCAGTACTTC. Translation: CASSLTGVQETQYF.

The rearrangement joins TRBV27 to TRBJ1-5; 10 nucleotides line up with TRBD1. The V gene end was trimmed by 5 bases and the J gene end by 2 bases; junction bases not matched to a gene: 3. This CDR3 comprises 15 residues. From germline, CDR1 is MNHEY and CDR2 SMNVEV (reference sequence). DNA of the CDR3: TGTGCCAGCAGTCCTGGGACAGGGGGCAATCAGCCCCAGCATTTT. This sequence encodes CASSPGTGGNQPQHF.

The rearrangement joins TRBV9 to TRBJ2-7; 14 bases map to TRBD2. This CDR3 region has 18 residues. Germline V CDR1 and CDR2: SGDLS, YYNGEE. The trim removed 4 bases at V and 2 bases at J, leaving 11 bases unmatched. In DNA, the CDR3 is TGTGCCAGCAGCCCGCCCGGGACTAGCGGGAGTTCCGCCTACGAGCAGTACTTC. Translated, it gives CASSPPGTSGSSAYEQYF.

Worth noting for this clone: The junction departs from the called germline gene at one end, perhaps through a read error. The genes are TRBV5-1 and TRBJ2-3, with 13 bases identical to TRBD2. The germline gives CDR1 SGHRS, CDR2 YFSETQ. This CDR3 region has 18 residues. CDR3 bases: TGCGCCGGCAGCCCGACTAGCGGGGGGAGCACGGGCACAGATACGCAGTATTTT. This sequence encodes CAGSPTSGGSTGTDTQYF.

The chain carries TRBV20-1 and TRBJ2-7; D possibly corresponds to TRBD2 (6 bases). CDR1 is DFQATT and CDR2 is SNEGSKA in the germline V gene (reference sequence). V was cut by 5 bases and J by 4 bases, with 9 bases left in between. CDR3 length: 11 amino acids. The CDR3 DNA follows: TGCAGTGCTTCGGGAGATTACGAGCAGTACTTC. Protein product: CSASGDYEQYF.

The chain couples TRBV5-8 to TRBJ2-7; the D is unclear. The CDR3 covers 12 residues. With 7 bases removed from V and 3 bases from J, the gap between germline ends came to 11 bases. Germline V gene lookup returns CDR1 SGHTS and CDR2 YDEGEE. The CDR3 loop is CASGDTNYEQYF. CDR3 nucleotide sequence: TGTGCCAGCGGCGACACAAACTACGAGCAGTACTTC. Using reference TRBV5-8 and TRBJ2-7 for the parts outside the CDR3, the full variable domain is EAGVTQSPTHLIKTRGQQATLRCSPISGHTSVYWYQQALGLGLQFLLWYDEGEERNRGNFPPRFSGRQFPNYSSELNVNALELEDSALYLCASGDTNYEQYFGPGTRLTVT.

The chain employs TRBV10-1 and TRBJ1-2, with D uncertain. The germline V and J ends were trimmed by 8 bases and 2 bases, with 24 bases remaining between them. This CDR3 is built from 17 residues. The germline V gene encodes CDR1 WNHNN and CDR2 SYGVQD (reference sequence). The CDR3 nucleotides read TGCGCCAGCGTTGGGAAGACTAGACATGGGTTGAACTATGGCTACACCTTC. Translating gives CASVGKTRHGLNYGYTF.

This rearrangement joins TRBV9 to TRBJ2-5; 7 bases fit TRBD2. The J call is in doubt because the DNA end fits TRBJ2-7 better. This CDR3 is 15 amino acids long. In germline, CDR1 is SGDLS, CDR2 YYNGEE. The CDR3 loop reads CASSGPTSEIYEQYF. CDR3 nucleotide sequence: TGTGCCAGCAGCGGACCTACTAGCGAAATATACGAGCAGTACTTC.

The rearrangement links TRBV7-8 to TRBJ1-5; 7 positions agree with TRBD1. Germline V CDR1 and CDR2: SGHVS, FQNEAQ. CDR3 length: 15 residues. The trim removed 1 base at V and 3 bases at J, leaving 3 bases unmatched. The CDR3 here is CASSLVQGINQPQHF. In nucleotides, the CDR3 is TGTGCCAGCAGCTTAGTACAGGGGATCAATCAGCCCCAGCATTTT.

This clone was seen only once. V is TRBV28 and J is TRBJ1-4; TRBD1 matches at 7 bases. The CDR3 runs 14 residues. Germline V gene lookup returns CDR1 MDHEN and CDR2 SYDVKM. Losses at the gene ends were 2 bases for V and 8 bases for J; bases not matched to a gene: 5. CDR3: CASSLESGGEKLFF. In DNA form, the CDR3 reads TGTGCCAGCAGTTTAGAGTCAGGGGGGGAAAAACTGTTTTTT.

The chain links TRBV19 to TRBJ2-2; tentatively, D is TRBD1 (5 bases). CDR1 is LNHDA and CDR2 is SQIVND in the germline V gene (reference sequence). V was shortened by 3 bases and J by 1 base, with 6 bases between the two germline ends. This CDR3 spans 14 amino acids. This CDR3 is CASSIRVNTGELFF. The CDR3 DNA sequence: TGTGCCAGTAGTATCAGGGTGAACACCGGGGAGCTGTTTTTT.

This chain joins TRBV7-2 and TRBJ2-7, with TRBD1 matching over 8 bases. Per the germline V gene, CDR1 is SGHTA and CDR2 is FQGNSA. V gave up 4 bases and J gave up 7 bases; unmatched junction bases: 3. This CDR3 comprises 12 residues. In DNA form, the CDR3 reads TGTGCCAGCAGCTCACAGGGGGATGAGCAGTACTTC. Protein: CASSSQGDEQYF.

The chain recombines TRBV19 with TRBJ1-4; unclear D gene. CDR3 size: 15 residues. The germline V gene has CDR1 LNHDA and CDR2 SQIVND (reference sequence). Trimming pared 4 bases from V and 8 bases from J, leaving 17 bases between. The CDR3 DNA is TGTGCCAGTAGTAATATACAGTATCCCTCCGAAAAACTGTTTTTT. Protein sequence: CASSNIQYPSEKLFF.

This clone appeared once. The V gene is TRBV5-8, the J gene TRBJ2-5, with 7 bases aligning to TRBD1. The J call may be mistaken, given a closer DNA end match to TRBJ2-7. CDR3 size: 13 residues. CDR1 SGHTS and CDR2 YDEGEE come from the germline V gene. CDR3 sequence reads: CASSRGTDYEQYF. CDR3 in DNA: TGTGCCAGCAGCCGAGGGACAGACTACGAGCAGTACTTC.

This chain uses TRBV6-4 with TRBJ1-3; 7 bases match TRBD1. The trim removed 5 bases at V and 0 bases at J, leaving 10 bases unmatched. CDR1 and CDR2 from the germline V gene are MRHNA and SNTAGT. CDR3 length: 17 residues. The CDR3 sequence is CASSLWGQPISGNTIYF. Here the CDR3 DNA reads TGTGCCAGCAGTCTTTGGGGACAGCCAATCTCTGGAAACACCATATATTTT.

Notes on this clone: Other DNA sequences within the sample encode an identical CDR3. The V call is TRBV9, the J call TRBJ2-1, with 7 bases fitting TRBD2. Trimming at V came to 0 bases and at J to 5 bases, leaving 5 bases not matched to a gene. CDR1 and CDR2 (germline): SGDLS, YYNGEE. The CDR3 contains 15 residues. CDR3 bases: TGTGCCAGCAGCGTAGGTGGCGGGAGTAACAATGAGCAGTTCTTC. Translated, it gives CASSVGGGSNNEQFF.

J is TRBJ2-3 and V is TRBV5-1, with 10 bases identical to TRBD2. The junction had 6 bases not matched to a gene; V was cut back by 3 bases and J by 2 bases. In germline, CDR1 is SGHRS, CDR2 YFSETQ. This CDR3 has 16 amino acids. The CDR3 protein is CASSSGAGGHTDTQYF. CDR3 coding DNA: TGCGCCAGCAGCTCTGGAGCGGGGGGGCACACAGATACGCAGTATTTT.

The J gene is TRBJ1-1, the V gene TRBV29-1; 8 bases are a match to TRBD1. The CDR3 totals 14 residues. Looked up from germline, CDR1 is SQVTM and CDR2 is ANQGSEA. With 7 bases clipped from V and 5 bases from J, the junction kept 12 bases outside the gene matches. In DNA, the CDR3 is TGCAGCGGAGCAACAGGGGGAGTAGGGACTGAAGCTTTCTTT. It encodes CSGATGGVGTEAFF.

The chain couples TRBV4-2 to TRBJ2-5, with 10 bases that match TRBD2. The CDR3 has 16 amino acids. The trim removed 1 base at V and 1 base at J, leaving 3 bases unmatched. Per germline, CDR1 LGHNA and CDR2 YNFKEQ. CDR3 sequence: CASSQGLAGSQETQYF. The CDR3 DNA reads TGTGCCAGCAGCCAAGGACTAGCGGGCAGCCAAGAGACCCAGTACTTC.

CDR3 in DNA: TGTGCCAGCAGCGTAGTTAGGGAGGGGGGGTACGAGCAGTACTTC. Amino acid sequence: CASSVVREGGYEQYF. J is TRBJ2-5 and V is TRBV9; a possible D gene is TRBD2 (7 bases). The DNA end is more similar to TRBJ2-7, so the J call may be wrong. Germline CDR1 is SGDLS and CDR2 is YYNGEE. The length of the CDR3 is 15 residues.

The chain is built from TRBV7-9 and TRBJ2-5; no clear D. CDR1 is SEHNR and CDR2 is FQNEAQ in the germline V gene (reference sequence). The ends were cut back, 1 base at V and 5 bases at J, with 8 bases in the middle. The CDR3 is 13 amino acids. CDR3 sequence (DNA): TGTGCCAGCAGCTTAGTAGATCGGGAGACCCAGTACTTC. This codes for CASSLVDRETQYF.

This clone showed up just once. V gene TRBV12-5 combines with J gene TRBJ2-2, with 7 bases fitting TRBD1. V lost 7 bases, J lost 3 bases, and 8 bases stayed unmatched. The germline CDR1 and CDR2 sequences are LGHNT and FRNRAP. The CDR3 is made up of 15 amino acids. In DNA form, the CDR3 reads TGTGCTAGTGCCCTAGGGGGCTCCTACACCGGGGAGCTGTTTTTT. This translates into CASALGGSYTGELFF.

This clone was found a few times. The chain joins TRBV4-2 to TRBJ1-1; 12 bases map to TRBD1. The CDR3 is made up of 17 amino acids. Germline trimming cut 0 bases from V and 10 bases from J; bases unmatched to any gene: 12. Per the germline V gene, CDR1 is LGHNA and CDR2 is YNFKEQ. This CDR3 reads CASSQDRGTGGKGGAFF. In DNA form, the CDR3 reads TGTGCCAGCAGCCAAGATCGTGGGACAGGGGGCAAGGGGGGAGCTTTCTTT.